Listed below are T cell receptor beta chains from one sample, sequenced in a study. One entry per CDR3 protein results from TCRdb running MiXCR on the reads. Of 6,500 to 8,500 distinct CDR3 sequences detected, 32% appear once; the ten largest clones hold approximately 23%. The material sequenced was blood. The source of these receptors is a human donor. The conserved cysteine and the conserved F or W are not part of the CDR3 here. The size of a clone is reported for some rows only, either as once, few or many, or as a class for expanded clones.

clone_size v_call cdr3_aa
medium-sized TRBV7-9 ASSLGGWGQGTTEAF
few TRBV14 ASSPLGRFNEQF
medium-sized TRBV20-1 SARGGQGAGKGDYGYT
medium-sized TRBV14 ASSRRGTSYNEQF
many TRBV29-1 SVMASGAQH
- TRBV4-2 ASSQDKGTSGRNNEQF
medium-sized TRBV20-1 SAEDSVGTIEQY
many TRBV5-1 ASSLAGLAGFTDTQY
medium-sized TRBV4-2 ASSQLTSGRVKQY
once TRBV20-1 SASGWGSGSSPDEQY
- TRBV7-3 AGSPSGEAEGYT
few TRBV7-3 ASSYICVGEKLF
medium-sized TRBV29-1 SVEDPPGGYT
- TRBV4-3 ASSQDLGAGYNEQF